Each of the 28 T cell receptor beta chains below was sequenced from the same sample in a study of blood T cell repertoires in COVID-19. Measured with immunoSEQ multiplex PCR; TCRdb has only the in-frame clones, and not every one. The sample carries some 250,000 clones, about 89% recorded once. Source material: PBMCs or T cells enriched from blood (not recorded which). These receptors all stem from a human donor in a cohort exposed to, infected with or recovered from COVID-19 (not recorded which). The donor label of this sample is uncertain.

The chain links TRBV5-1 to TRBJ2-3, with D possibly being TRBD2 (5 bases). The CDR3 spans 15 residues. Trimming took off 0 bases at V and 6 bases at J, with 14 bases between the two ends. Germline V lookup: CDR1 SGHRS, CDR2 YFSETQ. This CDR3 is CASSLVATRGDTQYF. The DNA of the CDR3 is TGCGCCAGCAGCTTGGTGGCCACCCGAGGGGATACGCAGTATTTT.

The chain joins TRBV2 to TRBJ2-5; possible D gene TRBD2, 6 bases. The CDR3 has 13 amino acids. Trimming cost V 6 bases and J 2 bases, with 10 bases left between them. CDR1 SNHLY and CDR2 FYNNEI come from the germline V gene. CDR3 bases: TGTGCCAGCAGCGGAGGGCATCAAGAGACCCAGTACTTC. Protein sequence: CASSGGHQETQYF.

CDR3 DNA sequence: TGTGCTAGTGGTCCTTATAATTCACCCCTCCACTTT. Translated, it gives CASGPYNSPLHF. The gene calls are TRBV12-5 and TRBJ1-6; D remains unclear. This CDR3 region has 12 residues. Germline V gene data show CDR1 as LGHNT and CDR2 as FRNRAP. The ends were cut back, 5 bases at V and 4 bases at J, with 3 bases in the middle.

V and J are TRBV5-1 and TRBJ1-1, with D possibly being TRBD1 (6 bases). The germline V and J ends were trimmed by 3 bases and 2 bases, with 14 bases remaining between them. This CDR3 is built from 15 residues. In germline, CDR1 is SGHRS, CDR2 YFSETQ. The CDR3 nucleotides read TGCGCCAGCAGCTCAAGGGGGAGAACTAACACTGAAGCTTTCTTT. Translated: CASSSRGRTNTEAFF.

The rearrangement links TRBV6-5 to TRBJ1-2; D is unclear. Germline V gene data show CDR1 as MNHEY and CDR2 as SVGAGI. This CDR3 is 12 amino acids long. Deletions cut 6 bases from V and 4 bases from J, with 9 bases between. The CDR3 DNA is TGTGCCAGCAGGGTTTCCGGCTATGGCTACACCTTC. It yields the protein CASRVSGYGYTF.

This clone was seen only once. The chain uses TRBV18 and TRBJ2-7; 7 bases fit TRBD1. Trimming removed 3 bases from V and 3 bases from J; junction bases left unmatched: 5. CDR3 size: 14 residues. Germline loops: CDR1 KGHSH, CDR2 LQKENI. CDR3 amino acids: CASSPPGTVYEQYF. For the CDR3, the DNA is TGTGCCAGCTCACCGCCCGGGACAGTCTACGAGCAGTACTTC.

The CDR3 DNA reads as TGCACCGGAGGGGTTGTCGGCACTGAAGCTTTCTTT. This sequence encodes CTGGVVGTEAFF. This chain connects TRBV29-1 to TRBJ1-1; a possible D gene is TRBD1 (5 bases). Germline V gene data show CDR1 as SQVTM and CDR2 as ANQGSEA. This CDR3 has 12 amino acids.

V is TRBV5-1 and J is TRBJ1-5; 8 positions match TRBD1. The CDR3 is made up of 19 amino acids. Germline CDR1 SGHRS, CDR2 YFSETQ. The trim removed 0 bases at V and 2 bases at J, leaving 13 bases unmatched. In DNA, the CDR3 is TGCGCCAGCAGCTTGGCGCAGGGGGCGCGGATATTCGGCAATCAGCCCCAGCATTTT. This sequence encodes CASSLAQGARIFGNQPQHF.

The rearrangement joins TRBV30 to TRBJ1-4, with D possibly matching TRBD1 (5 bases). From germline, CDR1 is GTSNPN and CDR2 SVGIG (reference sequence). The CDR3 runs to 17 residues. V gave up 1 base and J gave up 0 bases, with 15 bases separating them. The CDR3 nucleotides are TGTGCCTGGAGTGAGGAAGGGGCGGTCGCAACTAATGAAAAACTGTTTTTT. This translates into CAWSEEGAVATNEKLFF. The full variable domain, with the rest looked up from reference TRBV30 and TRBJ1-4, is SQTIHQWPATLVQPVGSPLSLECTVEGTSNPNLYWYRQAAGRGLQLLFYSVGIGQISSEVPQNLSASRPQDRQFILSSKKLLLSDSGFYLCAWSEEGAVATNEKLFFGSGTQLSVL.

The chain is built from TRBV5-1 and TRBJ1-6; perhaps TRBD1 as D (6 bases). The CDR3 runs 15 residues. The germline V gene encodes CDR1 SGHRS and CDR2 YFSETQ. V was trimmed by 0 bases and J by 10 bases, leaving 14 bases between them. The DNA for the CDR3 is TGCGCCAGCAGCTTGGAACAGGGAATCAAATCACCCCTCCACTTT. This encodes CASSLEQGIKSPLHF.

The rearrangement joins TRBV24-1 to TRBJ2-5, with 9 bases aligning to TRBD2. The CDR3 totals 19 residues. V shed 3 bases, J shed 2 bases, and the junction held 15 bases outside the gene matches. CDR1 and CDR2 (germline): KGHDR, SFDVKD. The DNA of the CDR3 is TGTGCCACCAGTGATCCCGCGGTCAATAGCGGGGGATCTCAAGAGACCCAGTACTTC. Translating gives CATSDPAVNSGGSQETQYF.

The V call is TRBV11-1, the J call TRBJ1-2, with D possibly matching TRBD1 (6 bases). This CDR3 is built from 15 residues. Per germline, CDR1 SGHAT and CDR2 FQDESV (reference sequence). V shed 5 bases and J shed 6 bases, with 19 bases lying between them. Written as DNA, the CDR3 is TGTGCCAGCAGCACCCAGGCTGCCGGGACAAATGGCTACACCTTC. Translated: CASSTQAAGTNGYTF.

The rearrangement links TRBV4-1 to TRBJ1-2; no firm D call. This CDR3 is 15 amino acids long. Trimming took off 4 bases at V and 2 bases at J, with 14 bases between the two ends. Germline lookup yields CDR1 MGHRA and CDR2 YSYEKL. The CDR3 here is CASSPENGNNYGYTF. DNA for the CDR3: TGCGCCAGCAGCCCAGAGAACGGGAACAACTATGGCTACACCTTC.

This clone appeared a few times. Written as DNA, the CDR3 is TGTGCCAGCAGCCAGTTAGCGGGGGGGCCTAAAGAGACCCAGTACTTC. It yields the protein CASSQLAGGPKETQYF. J is TRBJ2-5 and V is TRBV14; 11 bases are shared with TRBD2. CDR1 and CDR2 from the germline V gene are SGHDN and FVKESK. V shed 3 bases and J 3 bases; nucleotides not matched to a gene: 6. CDR3 length: 16 amino acids.

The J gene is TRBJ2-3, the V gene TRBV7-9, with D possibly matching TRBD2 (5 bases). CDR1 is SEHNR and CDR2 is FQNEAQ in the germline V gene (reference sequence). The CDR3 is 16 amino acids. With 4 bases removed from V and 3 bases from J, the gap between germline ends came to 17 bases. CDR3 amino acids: CASSSLFSDKTDTQYF. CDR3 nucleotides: TGTGCCAGCAGCTCCTTATTTAGCGATAAAACAGATACGCAGTATTTT.

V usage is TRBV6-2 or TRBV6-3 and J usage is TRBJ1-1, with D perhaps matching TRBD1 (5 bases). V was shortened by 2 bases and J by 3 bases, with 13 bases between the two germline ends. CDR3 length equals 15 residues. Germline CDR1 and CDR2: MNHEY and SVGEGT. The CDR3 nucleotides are TGTGCCAGCAGTTACGTCGCAGGGAGGGACACTGAAGCTTTCTTT. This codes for CASSYVAGRDTEAFF.

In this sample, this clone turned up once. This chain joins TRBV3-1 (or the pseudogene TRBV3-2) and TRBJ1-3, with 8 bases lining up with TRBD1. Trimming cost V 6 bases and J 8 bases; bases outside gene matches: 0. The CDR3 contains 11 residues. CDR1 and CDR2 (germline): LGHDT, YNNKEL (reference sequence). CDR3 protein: CASRGQDTIYF. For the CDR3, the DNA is TGTGCCAGCAGGGGACAGGACACCATATATTTT.

The CDR3 nucleotides read TGTGCCACCAGCCTCCCGGGGGAGGAGACCCAGTACTTC. This encodes CATSLPGEETQYF. The chain uses TRBV24-1 and TRBJ2-5; the D gene is possibly TRBD2 (6 bases). There are 13 residues in the CDR3. Germline V gene sequence: CDR1 KGHDR, CDR2 SFDVKD. V was shortened by 7 bases and J by 5 bases, with 13 bases between the two germline ends.

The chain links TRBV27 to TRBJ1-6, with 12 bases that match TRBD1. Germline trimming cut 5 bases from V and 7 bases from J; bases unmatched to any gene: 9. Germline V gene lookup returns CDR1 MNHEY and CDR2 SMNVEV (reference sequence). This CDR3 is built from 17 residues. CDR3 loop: CASSPVGTGGGNSPLHF. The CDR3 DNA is TGTGCCAGCAGTCCCGTCGGGACAGGGGGCGGGAATTCACCCCTCCACTTT.

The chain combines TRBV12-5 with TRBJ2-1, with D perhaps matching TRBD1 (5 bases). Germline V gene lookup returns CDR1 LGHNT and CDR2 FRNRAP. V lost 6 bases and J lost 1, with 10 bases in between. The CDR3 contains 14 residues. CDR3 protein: CASGQGGSYNEQFF. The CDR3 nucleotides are TGTGCTAGTGGGCAGGGTGGGTCCTACAATGAGCAGTTCTTC.

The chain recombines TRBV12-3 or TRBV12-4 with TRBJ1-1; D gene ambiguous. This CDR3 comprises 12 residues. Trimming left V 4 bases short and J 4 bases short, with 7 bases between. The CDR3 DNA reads TGTGCCAGCAGTTGGCGGAGCACTGAAGCTTTCTTT. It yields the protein CASSWRSTEAFF.

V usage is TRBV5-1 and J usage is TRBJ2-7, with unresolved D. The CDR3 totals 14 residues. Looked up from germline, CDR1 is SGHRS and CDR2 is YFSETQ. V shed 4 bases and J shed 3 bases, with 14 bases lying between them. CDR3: CASSPRAAGYEQYF. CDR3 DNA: TGCGCCAGCAGCCCCCGAGCTGCTGGCTACGAGCAGTACTTC.

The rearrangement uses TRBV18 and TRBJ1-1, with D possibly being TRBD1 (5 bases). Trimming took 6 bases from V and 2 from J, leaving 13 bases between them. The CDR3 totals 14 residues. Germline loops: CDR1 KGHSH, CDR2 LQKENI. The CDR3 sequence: CASSQIDSNTEAFF. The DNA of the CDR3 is TGTGCCAGCTCTCAGATCGACAGTAACACTGAAGCTTTCTTT.

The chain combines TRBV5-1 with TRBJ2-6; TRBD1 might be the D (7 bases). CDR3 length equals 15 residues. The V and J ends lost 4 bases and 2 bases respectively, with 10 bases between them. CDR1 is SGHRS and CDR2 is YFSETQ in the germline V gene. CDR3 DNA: TGCGCCAGCAGCGGGGGGACAGCTGGGGCCAACGTCCTGACTTTC. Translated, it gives CASSGGTAGANVLTF.

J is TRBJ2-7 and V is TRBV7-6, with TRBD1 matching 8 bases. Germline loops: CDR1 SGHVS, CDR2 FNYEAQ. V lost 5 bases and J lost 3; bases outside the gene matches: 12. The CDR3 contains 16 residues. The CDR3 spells CASSPRTGSKGYEQYF. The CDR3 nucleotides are TGTGCCAGCAGCCCAAGGACAGGGTCCAAAGGCTACGAGCAGTACTTC.

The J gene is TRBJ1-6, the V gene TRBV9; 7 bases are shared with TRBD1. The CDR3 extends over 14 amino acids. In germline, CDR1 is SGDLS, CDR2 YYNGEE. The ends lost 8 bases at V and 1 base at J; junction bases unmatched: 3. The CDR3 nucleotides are TGTGCCAGTCGACAGGGATCCTATAATTCACCCCTCCACTTT. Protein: CASRQGSYNSPLHF.

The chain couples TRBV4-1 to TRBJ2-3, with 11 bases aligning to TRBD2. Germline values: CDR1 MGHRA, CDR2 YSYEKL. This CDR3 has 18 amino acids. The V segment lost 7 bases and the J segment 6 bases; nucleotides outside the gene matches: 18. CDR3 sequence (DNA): TGCGCCAGCACGGAAGTAGCGGGGGGGGTCGATCTATCGGATACGCAGTATTTT. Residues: CASTEVAGGVDLSDTQYF.

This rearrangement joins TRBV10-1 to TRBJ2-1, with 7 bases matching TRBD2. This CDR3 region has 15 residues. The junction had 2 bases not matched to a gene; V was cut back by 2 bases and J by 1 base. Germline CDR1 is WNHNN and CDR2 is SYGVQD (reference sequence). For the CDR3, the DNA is TGCGCCAGCAGTGAGACCGGGGGGTCCTACAATGAGCAGTTCTTC. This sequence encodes CASSETGGSYNEQFF.